This TCR beta chain was captured in a study of cytomegalovirus exposure and HLA in healthy donors. Study-level results: Reports credit the classifier with highly specific, highly sensitive diagnosis of cytomegalovirus status. The investigators catalogued 160 or so TCR beta chains as cytomegalovirus-associated. A later analysis found first-cohort TCR clusters tended to co-occur in the 110 or so validation repertoires.

Profiling relied on immunoSEQ multiplex PCR, and the TCRdb table lists in-frame clones only, not all of them. Of more than 250,000 clones in the sample, 90% were seen once. CDR1 is SEHNR, CDR2 FQNEAQ, per germline (reference sequence). Trimming at V came to 1 base and at J to 0 bases, leaving 2 bases not matched to a gene. This CDR3 is built from 15 residues. As to this clone: Its antigen remains unknown.

This rearrangement joins TRBV7-9 to TRBJ2-7; 8 bases fit TRBD1. The clonotype originates from a woman in her thirties in good health and CMV-seronegative. Material: PBMCs. CDR3 sequence (DNA): TGTGCCAGCAGCTTAGGGACAGGGCGCTCCTACGAGCAGTACTTC. Protein: CASSLGTGRSYEQYF.